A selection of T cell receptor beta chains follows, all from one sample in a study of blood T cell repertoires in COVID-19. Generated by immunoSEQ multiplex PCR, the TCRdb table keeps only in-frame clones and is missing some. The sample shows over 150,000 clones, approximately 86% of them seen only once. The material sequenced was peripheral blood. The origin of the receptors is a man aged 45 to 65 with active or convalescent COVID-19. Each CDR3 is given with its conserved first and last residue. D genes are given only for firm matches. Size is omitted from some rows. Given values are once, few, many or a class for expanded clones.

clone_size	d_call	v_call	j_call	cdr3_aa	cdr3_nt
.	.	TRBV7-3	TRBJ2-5	CASSVLAEETQYF	TGTGCCAGCAGCGTACTAGCTGAAGAGACCCAGTACTTC
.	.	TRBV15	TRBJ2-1	CATSRDGGSSYNEQFF	TGTGCCACCAGCAGAGATGGCGGTAGCTCCTACAATGAGCAGTTCTTC
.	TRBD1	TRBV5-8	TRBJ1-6	CASSLQGARNSPLHF	TGTGCCAGCAGCTTACAGGGGGCGAGAAATTCACCCCTCCACTTT
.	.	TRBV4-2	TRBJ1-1	CASSQLWGNTEAFF	TGTGCCAGCAGCCAGCTCTGGGGCAACACTGAAGCTTTCTTT
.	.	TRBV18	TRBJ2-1	CASSPRQGSYNEQFF	TGTGCCAGCTCACCACGGCAGGGCTCCTACAATGAGCAGTTCTTC
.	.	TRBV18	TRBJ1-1	CASSPRVLGYDTEAFF	TGTGCCAGCTCACCCAGAGTTCTCGGGTACGACACTGAAGCTTTCTTT
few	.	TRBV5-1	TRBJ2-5	CASSLVPGKETQYF	TGCGCCAGCAGCTTGGTTCCAGGGAAAGAGACCCAGTACTTC
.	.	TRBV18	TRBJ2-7	CASSPRSWEQYF	TGTGCCAGCTCACCCCGGTCGTGGGAGCAGTACTTC
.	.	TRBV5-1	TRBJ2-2	CASSSQQGATTGELFF	TGCGCCAGCAGCTCCCAACAGGGCGCGACCACCGGGGAGCTGTTTTTT
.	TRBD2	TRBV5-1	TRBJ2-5	CASSPGLAGQETQYF	TGCGCCAGCAGCCCGGGACTAGCGGGACAAGAGACCCAGTACTTC
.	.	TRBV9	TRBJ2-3	CASSVGSVADTQYF	TGTGCCAGCAGCGTAGGGAGCGTCGCAGATACGCAGTATTTT
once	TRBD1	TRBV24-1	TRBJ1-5	CATSDPRQGSNQPQHF	TGTGCCACCAGTGACCCACGACAGGGGAGCAATCAGCCCCAGCATTTT
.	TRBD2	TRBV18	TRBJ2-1	CASSPGLAGNEQFF	TGTGCCAGCTCACCTGGACTAGCTGGTAATGAGCAGTTCTTC
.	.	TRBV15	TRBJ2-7	CATSRGSQGRMGEQYF	TGTGCCACCAGCAGAGGAAGCCAGGGCAGGATGGGAGAGCAGTACTTC